Included here is one T cell receptor (beta chain) sequence, with context. Its cognate antigen has yet to be identified. The record has no base qualities; no much larger clone is one base away. To sequence the TCRbeta CDR3 region, genomic DNA was isolated from the sorted cells. The immunoSEQ Assay was used for sequencing of TCRbeta CDR3 regions. TCRdb took this table from immuneACCESS and kept in-frame rearrangements with V and J called. Such tables lack part of the clones; where checked against another copy, unresolved V genes explain under half of the gap, and the rest is unexplained. The sample yields roughly 75,000 clones; roughly nine tenths were counted once. In total, the top ten clones hold under 7% of the sample. Including the terminal cysteine and phenylalanine, the CDR3 comprises 13 residues. Only the CDR3 region is kept as DNA, spanning 39 bases read in frame from base 1. V gives up 5 bases and J gives up 6 bases, and the segment between their germline ends measures 14 bases. CDR1 and CDR2 were assigned from the germline V gene as MNHEY and SVGAGI.

The data belong to a study of OX40 agonist ivuxolimab in advanced cancers. In the study overall: The costimulatory receptor OX40 (CD134) was targeted by ivuxolimab, a fully human IgG2 agonistic monoclonal antibody. Intravenous ivuxolimab was administered to patients every 2 weeks at six dose levels: 0.01, 0.1, 0.3, 1.5, 3 and 10 mg/kg. Of the roughly 52 dose-escalation patients, hepatocellular carcinoma was present in around 20, melanoma in around 15, renal cell carcinoma in 9 and head and neck cancer in 9. A male proportion of 82.7% and a mean age of 60 years, ranging from 23 to 79, were recorded for the dose-escalation cohort. Prior anti-PD-1, anti-PD-L1 or anti-CTLA-4 therapy was permitted, and checkpoint inhibitors had been received by roughly two fifths of dose-escalation patients. Three dose-escalation patients achieved partial responses, one with hepatocellular carcinoma and two with cutaneous melanoma. The point of sequencing TCRbeta in the periphery was to test whether ivuxolimab changed TCR sequence diversity and drove clonal T-cell expansion. The paper covers the monotherapy dose-escalation part of the phase I ivuxolimab trial, which included N ≈ 50 patients. Overall study outcomes, separate from this receptor: The antigen specificity of the peripheral T cells that underwent clonal expansion was not determined. At doses of 0.1 to 3.0 mg/kg, clonal expansion of both CD4+ and CD8+ T cells in blood was seen between baseline and week 6. Partial responders in the 0.1-3.0 mg/kg groups had among the lowest normalized peripheral clonal expansion, especially among CD8+ T cells. Low levels of normalized T-cell clonal expansion were also seen in some patients who did not respond. After ivuxolimab, more expanded clones were found on average in CD8+ T cells than in CD4+ T cells.

The trial excluded patients who had a history of autoimmune disease or were on systemic immunosuppression. In every dose cohort, peripheral blood was drawn for TCR sequencing at baseline, cycle 4 day 1, and cycle 7 day 1. The samples were drawn from a first-in-human, open-label, multicenter phase I dose-escalation trial of ivuxolimab. Adults with locally advanced or metastatic melanoma, renal cell, hepatocellular, or head and neck squamous cell carcinoma were enrolled in the trial. Before TCR sequencing, CD4+ T cells and CD8+ T cells from peripheral blood were sorted into separate populations. The clonotype was recovered from an adult with an advanced solid tumor such as melanoma, head and neck, liver or kidney cancer. This material consisted of CD4+ or CD8+ T cells sorted from blood, taken in a trial of the OX40 agonist ivuxolimab. The sequence links TRBV6-5 to TRBJ2-7, with a tentative D gene TRBD1 over 5 matching bases. The CDR3 protein: CASSATLDIEQYF. The DNA reads TGTGCCAGCAGTGCCACCTTGGACATCGAGCAGTACTTC.